Each of the 30 T cell receptor beta chains below was sequenced from the same sample in a study of breast tumors, draining lymph nodes, adjacent tissues. Samples came from axillary lymph nodes draining the breast cancer. TCRdb reprocessed the multiplex PCR reads via MiXCR and lists one record per CDR3 protein. The sample contains some 110,000 distinct CDR3 sequences, more than 25% of which appear only once. Sequenced sample: axillary lymph node tissue. The receptors shown here come from a female donor with breast cancer. Some clones in this sample may be carry-over from other donors' samples.

Concerning this clonotype itself: An end of the junction differs from the germline gene, which may be a read error. The J gene is TRBJ1-1, the V gene TRBV11-2; D not resolved. The CDR3 contains 16 residues. Germline V gives CDR1 SGHAT, CDR2 FQNNGV. The chain's CDR3 is CASSLERGSMNTGAFF. CDR3 bases: TGTGCCAGCAGCTTAGAACGGGGTTCCATGAACACTGGAGCTTTCTTT. Using reference TRBV11-2 and TRBJ1-1 for the parts outside the CDR3, the full variable domain is EAGVAQSPRYKIIEKRQSVAFWCNPISGHATLYWYQQILGQGPKLLIQFQNNGVVDDSQLPKDRFSAERLKGVDSTLKIQPAKLEDSAVYLCASSLERGSMNTGAFFGQGTRLTVV.

This clonotype was seen repeatedly, ten times or more. This chain connects TRBV20-1 to TRBJ2-2; D possibly corresponds to TRBD1 (5 bases). In germline, CDR1 is DFQATT, CDR2 SNEGSKA (reference sequence). Trimming pared 2 bases from V and 6 bases from J, leaving 13 bases between. This CDR3 contains 14 residues. The CDR3 loop reads CSARKPQGAGELFF. The CDR3 DNA sequence: TGCAGTGCTAGAAAACCTCAGGGTGCCGGGGAGCTGTTTTTT.

This clonotype was seen repeatedly, ten times or more. The V call is TRBV6-4, the J call TRBJ2-3; TRBD2 aligns across 10 bases. Germline assignment: CDR1 MRHNA and CDR2 SNTAGT. CDR3 size: 16 residues. The V and J ends lost 4 bases and 2 bases, in that order; junction bases with no gene match: 6. CDR3 DNA: TGTGCCAGCAGTGGAGAAGCGGGAGGGCACACAGATACGCAGTATTTT. Its translation: CASSGEAGGHTDTQYF.

This clonotype was seen repeatedly, ten times or more. This chain joins TRBV2 and TRBJ2-7; D possibly corresponds to TRBD1 (6 bases). The CDR3 covers 13 residues. V was pared by 7 bases and J by 5 bases, with 15 bases between. Germline CDR1 and CDR2: SNHLY and FYNNEI. CDR3 sequence reads: CASNIQGRDEQYF. CDR3 coding DNA: TGTGCCAGCAATATACAGGGAAGGGACGAGCAGTACTTC.

This clonotype was detected many times. The rearrangement joins TRBV11-2 to TRBJ1-2; D is undetermined. Germline lookup yields CDR1 SGHAT and CDR2 FQNNGV. The germline V and J ends were trimmed by 7 bases and 4 bases, with 10 bases remaining between them. The CDR3 runs 12 residues. The CDR3: CASTDGLYGYTF. Here the CDR3 DNA reads TGTGCCAGCACCGACGGGCTCTATGGCTACACCTTC.

There are many counts of this clonotype. V is TRBV4-3 and J is TRBJ2-7; tentatively, D is TRBD1 (7 bases). CDR1 and CDR2 (germline): LGHNA, YSLEER. The CDR3 spans 16 residues. Trimming took 0 bases from V and 3 from J, leaving 15 bases between them. As DNA, the CDR3 is TGCGCCAGCAGCCAAGATCGGGGGACAGTATACTACGAGCAGTACTTC. It encodes CASSQDRGTVYYEQYF.

In its sample, this clonotype was seen many times. This sequence joins TRBV11-2 and TRBJ2-2; the D call may be TRBD1 or TRBD2 (5 bases each). CDR1 and CDR2 from the germline V gene are SGHAT and FQNNGV. This CDR3 has 16 residues. The ends were cut back, 3 bases at V and 7 bases at J, with 18 bases in the middle. DNA of the CDR3: TGTGCCAGCAGCTTTAGGGTGGGGGAGAGAGGCGGGGAGCTGTTTTTT. Translation gives CASSFRVGERGGELFF.

At least ten counts were recorded for this clonotype. This chain joins TRBV3-1 and TRBJ2-7; D remains unclear. The CDR3 has 13 residues. Germline V gene lookup returns CDR1 LGHDT and CDR2 YNNKEL (reference sequence). V was pared by 3 bases and J by 3 bases, with 9 bases between. The CDR3 protein is CASSQDLYYEQYF. The DNA of the CDR3 is TGTGCCAGCAGCCAGGACCTATACTACGAGCAGTACTTC.

A note on this clonotype: A much larger clone differs by one base, so this may be a read error. The rearrangement links TRBV6-1 to TRBJ1-5, with 8 bases fitting TRBD1. The CDR3 loop spans 15 amino acids. Germline CDR1 MNHNS, CDR2 SASEGT. With 5 bases clipped from V and 6 bases from J, the junction kept 9 bases outside the gene matches. The CDR3 nucleotides read TGTGCCAGCAGTCATTCCCAGGGGGCGCCTCAGCCCCAGCATTTT. It specifies CASSHSQGAPQPQHF.

This clonotype appeared many times. Here the CDR3 DNA reads TGTGCCAGTCTGCAGGGTCATGAGCAGTTCTTC. Protein sequence: CASLQGHEQFF. The rearrangement joins TRBV27 to TRBJ2-1, with D possibly being TRBD1 (5 bases). Germline V lookup: CDR1 MNHEY, CDR2 SMNVEV (reference sequence). CDR3 length: 11 amino acids. Trimming removed 9 bases at V and 8 bases at J, with 11 bases between.

This clonotype was detected only a few times. The CDR3 DNA sequence: TGTGCCAGCAGCTTTCCCAAACAGGGGAGCTCCTACGAGCAGTACTTC. Its protein is CASSFPKQGSSYEQYF. The genes are TRBV7-9 and TRBJ2-7; 7 nucleotides align to TRBD1. Germline trimming cut 3 bases from V and 0 bases from J; bases unmatched to any gene: 8. CDR3 length: 16 residues. Germline V gives CDR1 SEHNR, CDR2 FQNEAQ (reference sequence).

V is TRBV6-5 and J is TRBJ2-1; 8 bases line up with TRBD2. This CDR3 contains 15 residues. J was trimmed by 7 bases and V by 5 bases; bases with no gene match: 10. Germline CDR1 and CDR2: MNHEY and SVGAGI. The CDR3 region is CASSRRGGLKNEQFF. CDR3 nucleotide sequence: TGTGCCAGCAGTCGGCGCGGGGGGCTTAAGAATGAGCAGTTCTTC.

This chain joins TRBV5-6 and TRBJ1-2, with 9 bases lining up with TRBD1. Germline CDR1 reads SGHDT; CDR2 reads YYEEEE. The CDR3 covers 14 residues. V was clipped by 3 bases and J by 8 bases; unmatched bases: 8. DNA of the CDR3: TGTGCCAGCAGCTACACAGGGGGCAGTTTGGGCTACACCTTC. Residues: CASSYTGGSLGYTF. The full variable domain, its missing parts supplied by reference TRBV5-6 and TRBJ1-2, is DAGVTQSPTHLIKTRGQQVTLRCSPKSGHDTVSWYQQALGQGPQFIFQYYEEEERQRGNFPDRFSGHQFPNYSSELNVNALLLGDSALYLCASSYTGGSLGYTFGSGTRLTVV.

This clonotype has ten or more counts. The rearrangement links TRBV19 to TRBJ2-1, with a weak D call TRBD2 (5 bases). This CDR3 is built from 12 residues. Germline V gives CDR1 LNHDA, CDR2 SQIVND (reference sequence). The V and J ends lost 3 bases and 7 bases respectively, with 7 bases between them. The CDR3 region is CASSMGVNEQFF. The CDR3 nucleotides are TGTGCCAGTAGTATGGGAGTAAATGAGCAGTTCTTC.

This clonotype was counted ten times or more. The gene calls are TRBV6-6 and TRBJ1-3, with a weak D call TRBD1 (5 bases). The V gene's germline CDR1 is MNHNY and CDR2 SVGAGI (reference sequence). The CDR3 sequence is 19 residues long. Trimming removed 2 bases from V and 0 bases from J, with 20 bases in between. CDR3 nucleotides: TGTGCCAGCAGTTACACACCAAGGACACAAAGGAGCTCTGGAAACACCATATATTTT. It codes for CASSYTPRTQRSSGNTIYF.

For this clonotype: A much larger clone differs from this one at a single base, so this may be a read error. V is TRBV6-5 and J is TRBJ1-2; D might be TRBD1 (5 bases). Germline assignment: CDR1 MNHEY and CDR2 SVGAGI. The CDR3 consists of 14 residues. The CDR3 loop is CATSHSGHSYGYTF. In DNA, the CDR3 is TGTGCCACCAGTCACTCAGGACACAGTTATGGCTACACCTTC.

This clonotype was picked up many times. The J gene is TRBJ2-7, the V gene TRBV10-2; 9 bases agree with TRBD2. After removal of 6 bases from V and 5 bases from J, the junction contained 8 bases not matched to a gene. Per the germline V gene, CDR1 is WSHSY and CDR2 is SAAADI. The CDR3 has 14 amino acids. CDR3 protein: CASRRASGNDEQYF. CDR3 sequence (DNA): TGCGCCAGCAGGCGGGCTAGCGGGAATGACGAGCAGTACTTC.

This clonotype has just one count. A read error may explain this, as a much larger clone is one base away. This likely comes from a read error, as the CDR3 has no conserved phenylalanine or tryptophan at its end. The rearrangement uses TRBV4-2 and TRBJ2-1; 14 bases are shared with TRBD2. Germline V CDR1 and CDR2: LGHNA, YNFKEQ. The length of the CDR3 is 19 residues. Trimming removed 4 bases from V and 9 bases from J; junction bases left unmatched: 17. In nucleotides, the CDR3 is TGTGCCAGCAGCCCAAAATTATTACCGGGACTAGCGGGAGAGTTTGAGCAGTTCTCC. Translation: CASSPKLLPGLAGEFEQFS.

The V gene is TRBV2, the J gene TRBJ1-1, with unresolved D. V gave up 6 bases and J gave up 6 bases, with 8 bases separating them. CDR3 length: 11 amino acids. CDR1 SNHLY and CDR2 FYNNEI come from the germline V gene. This CDR3 reads CASSGRPEAFF. CDR3 sequence (DNA): TGTGCCAGCAGCGGGAGACCTGAAGCTTTCTTT.

The table lists this clonotype with many counts. A much larger clone differs from this one at a single base, so this may be a read error. The rearrangement links TRBV12-3 or TRBV12-4 to TRBJ2-5; D is unresolved. The CDR3 spans 14 residues. Written as DNA, the CDR3 is TGTGCCAGCAGTTTCGGGCCTACCCAAAAGACCCAGTACTTC. This gives the protein CASSFGPTQKTQYF.

In this sample, this clonotype turned up many times. The rearrangement joins TRBV5-4 to TRBJ1-2, with TRBD1 as a possible D gene (6 bases). CDR3 length: 13 amino acids. Deletions cut 7 bases from V and 8 bases from J, with 18 bases between. The germline gives CDR1 SGHNT, CDR2 YYREEE (reference sequence). In DNA, the CDR3 is TGTGCCAGCTCACAGAACAGGGCTGGGGGCTACACCTTC. Translated, it gives CASSQNRAGGYTF.

This clonotype was counted many times. The rearrangement uses TRBV3-1 and TRBJ1-4; TRBD1 is a possible D gene (5 bases). CDR3 size: 14 residues. V was shortened by 5 bases and J by 8 bases, with 15 bases between the two germline ends. CDR1 LGHDT and CDR2 YNNKEL come from the germline V gene (reference sequence). Here the CDR3 reads CASSWTPLGEKLFF. Written as DNA, the CDR3 is TGTGCCAGCAGCTGGACACCGCTGGGGGAAAAACTGTTTTTT.

This chain uses TRBV2 with TRBJ2-1; 13 bases fit TRBD2. This CDR3 has 14 residues. CDR1 is SNHLY, CDR2 FYNNEI, per germline. With V trimmed by 5 bases and J by 8 bases, 3 bases remained unmatched. The CDR3 coding sequence is TGTGCCAGCAGTTGGACTAGCGGGAGTGATGAGCAGTTCTTC. Its protein is CASSWTSGSDEQFF.

In this sample, this clonotype turned up many times. V gene TRBV7-2 combines with J gene TRBJ2-2; 10 bases are shared with TRBD1. CDR3 length: 15 residues. Germline assignment: CDR1 SGHTA and CDR2 FQGNSA. With 7 bases clipped from V and 5 bases from J, the junction kept 7 bases outside the gene matches. CDR3 in DNA: TGTGCCAGCAACCCACGGACAGGGGGAACCGGGGAGCTGTTTTTT. Encoded protein: CASNPRTGGTGELFF.

This clonotype was observed at least ten times. This may be a read error, as it is one base from a much larger clone. V is TRBV6-6 and J is TRBJ2-2; D uncertain. The CDR3 has 12 residues. Between the trimmed V and J ends, which lost 5 bases and 4 bases, there was a span of 5 bases. Germline CDR1 is MNHNY and CDR2 is SVGAGI (reference sequence). This chain's CDR3 is CASSHGTGELFF. CDR3 sequence (DNA): TGTGCCAGCAGTCACGGCACCGGGGAGCTGTTTTTT.

This clonotype was found a few times. The V and J genes are TRBV5-4 and TRBJ1-2; a weak D match, TRBD1 (5 bases). Between the trimmed V and J ends, which lost 4 bases and 3 bases, there was a span of 25 bases. The CDR3 has 18 amino acids. Germline V CDR1 and CDR2: SGHNT, YYREEE (reference sequence). CDR3 loop: CASSDGRAEWGSDYGYTF. As DNA, the CDR3 is TGTGCCAGCAGCGACGGCAGGGCCGAGTGGGGGAGTGACTATGGCTACACCTTC.

The chain joins TRBV9 to TRBJ2-5, with unresolved D. The CDR3 is 13 residues long. V was pared by 0 bases and J by 5 bases, with 8 bases between. Germline values: CDR1 SGDLS, CDR2 YYNGEE. Here the CDR3 reads CASSVGLRETQYF. The CDR3 DNA reads as TGTGCCAGCAGCGTAGGTTTGCGGGAGACCCAGTACTTC.

This clonotype was counted many times. The chain recombines TRBV5-1 with TRBJ2-5, with TRBD1 matching 7 bases. After removal of 5 bases from V and 8 bases from J, the junction contained 12 bases not matched to a gene. The CDR3 is 14 amino acids. The V gene's germline CDR1 is SGHRS and CDR2 YFSETQ. The CDR3 reads CASSETGPGDTQYF. The CDR3, as DNA: TGCGCCAGCAGTGAGACAGGGCCAGGGGACACCCAGTACTTC.

This clonotype occurred many times. This sequence joins TRBV20-1 and TRBJ2-2; 8 nucleotides align to TRBD2. V lost 3 bases to trimming and J lost 1 base; unmatched junction nucleotides: 7. The CDR3 is 16 residues long. Germline CDR1 reads DFQATT; CDR2 reads SNEGSKA (reference sequence). CDR3 bases: TGCAGTGCTAGTGATGGCGGGAGGAGGAACACCGGGGAGCTGTTTTTT. It yields the protein CSASDGGRRNTGELFF.

Many counts were recorded for this clonotype. This chain uses TRBV5-6 with TRBJ2-7, with 9 bases matching TRBD2. V shed 4 bases, J shed 1 base, and the junction held 3 bases outside the gene matches. Germline values: CDR1 SGHDT, CDR2 YYEEEE. The CDR3 sequence is 14 residues long. CDR3 loop: CASSPGLASYEQYF. The CDR3 region has the DNA TGTGCCAGCAGCCCGGGACTAGCTTCCTACGAGCAGTACTTC.